The clone carrying this T cell receptor beta chain showed up just once. The antigen is unknown. The entry originates in a study of T cell responses to AZD1222 COVID-19 vaccine. Overall study findings and caveats: Spike as a whole was targeted by vaccine-associated CD4 TCRs, dominant at 160-218 and 743-854.

Assay: immunoSEQ multiplex PCR; the TCRdb copy retains only in-frame clones and omits some. The sample has tens of thousands of clones, approximately 82% seen once. Germline-derived CDR1 and CDR2 are SGHTA and FQGNSA. The CDR3 runs to 15 residues. V was clipped by 1 base and J by 5 bases, with 14 bases between them. The clonotype originates from an adult in good health. The specimen comprised peripheral blood, sampled on day 0 of AZD1222 vaccination. This rearrangement joins TRBV7-2 to TRBJ1-2; D remains unclear. The CDR3 DNA is TGTGCCAGCAGCTTAGAAGTCGGGGAGTTATATGGCTACACCTTC. It yields the protein CASSLEVGELYGYTF. Looking up the rest from reference TRBV7-2 and TRBJ1-2 gives the full variable domain: GAGVSQSPSNKVTEKGKDVELRCDPISGHTALYWYRQSLGQGLEFLIYFQGNSAPDKSGLPSDRFSAERTGGSVSTLTIQRTQQEDSAVYLCASSLEVGELYGYTFGSGTRLTVV.